The 14 T cell receptor beta chains in this list originate from one sample, sequenced in a study of shared clonotypes between healthy human individuals. Naive CD8 cells were CD45RO-negative, positively selected for CCR7, excluding terminally differentiated effector memory CD45RA+ cells. Sequenced by immunoSEQ multiplex PCR; TCRdb stores in-frame clones only, minus some. Of more than 2 million clones in the sample, 85% to 95% were seen once. Specimen: naive CD8+ T cells sorted from blood. The receptors were gathered from a man younger than 30 in good health.

The rearrangement links TRBV7-9 to TRBJ1-1, with D perhaps TRBD1 (5 bases). Trimming stripped 7 bases from V and 4 bases from J, with 10 bases between. Germline values: CDR1 SEHNR, CDR2 FQNEAQ (reference sequence). The CDR3 contains 12 residues. Here the CDR3 DNA reads TGTGCCAGCACAGACAGTGGCACTGAAGCTTTCTTT. As protein: CASTDSGTEAFF. Using reference TRBV7-9 and TRBJ1-1 for the parts outside the CDR3, the full variable domain is DTGVSQNPRHKITKRGQNVTFRCDPISEHNRLYWYRQTLGQGPEFLTYFQNEAQLEKSRLLSDRFSAERPKGSFSTLEIQRTEQGDSAMYLCASTDSGTEAFFGQGTRLTVV.

This clone was seen only once. Other DNA sequences in this sample translate to the same CDR3. CDR3 amino acids: CASSSGITYEQYF. The DNA of the CDR3 is TGTGCCAGCAGTTCAGGGATAACCTACGAGCAGTACTTC. This chain connects TRBV27 to TRBJ2-7, with D tentatively TRBD1 (5 bases). The V gene's germline CDR1 is MNHEY and CDR2 SMNVEV (reference sequence). The CDR3 has 13 residues. V was shortened by 4 bases and J by 2 bases, with 9 bases between the two germline ends.

The rearrangement uses TRBV20-1 and TRBJ2-7, with no clear D. The CDR3 runs 11 residues. Germline lookup yields CDR1 DFQATT and CDR2 SNEGSKA (reference sequence). V was cut by 6 bases and J by 7 bases, with 13 bases left in between. CDR3 in amino acids: CSARLLREQYF. In DNA, the CDR3 is TGCAGTGCCAGGTTACTCCGGGAGCAGTACTTC.

The CDR3 region is CASSLLWPPNTEAFF. The CDR3 region has the DNA TGTGCCAGCAGCTTGTTATGGCCGCCGAACACTGAAGCTTTCTTT. The chain links TRBV5-4 to TRBJ1-1, with D unresolved. The CDR3 runs to 15 residues. Germline loops: CDR1 SGHNT, CDR2 YYREEE (reference sequence). The V end was cut by 1 base, the J end by 1 base, with 11 bases between.

A note on this clone: This same CDR3 is encoded by further DNA sequences in the sample. CDR3 protein: CASSLVPNNEQFF. The CDR3 region has the DNA TGTGCCAGCAGCTTGGTTCCTAACAATGAGCAGTTCTTC. The rearrangement joins TRBV5-4 to TRBJ2-1; D unclear. V gave up 0 bases and J gave up 5 bases, with 6 bases separating them. Per the germline V gene, CDR1 is SGHNT and CDR2 is YYREEE (reference sequence). This CDR3 region has 13 residues.

The chain is built from TRBV6-6 and TRBJ2-2; a possible D gene is TRBD1 (7 bases). The length of the CDR3 is 15 residues. V gave up 8 bases and J gave up 6 bases, with 19 bases separating them. The germline gives CDR1 MNHNY, CDR2 SVGAGI (reference sequence). In DNA form, the CDR3 reads TGTGCCAGCTCTCCGGTGGAGGGGGCAGCCGGGGAGCTGTTTTTT. As protein: CASSPVEGAAGELFF.

This chain connects TRBV27 to TRBJ2-5; possible D gene TRBD2, 5 bases. The V and J ends lost 3 bases and 5 bases respectively, with 10 bases between them. This CDR3 comprises 13 residues. CDR1 is MNHEY and CDR2 is SMNVEV in the germline V gene (reference sequence). The CDR3 DNA is TGTGCCAGCAGTTTGCGAGGGCCGGAGACCCAGTACTTC. Its translation is CASSLRGPETQYF.

This rearrangement joins TRBV27 to TRBJ2-7; D unclear. Per the germline V gene, CDR1 is MNHEY and CDR2 is SMNVEV (reference sequence). Trimming cost V 8 bases and J 1 base, with 12 bases left between them. The length of the CDR3 is 13 residues. Here the CDR3 reads CASGYALSYEQYF. The CDR3 coding sequence is TGTGCCAGCGGGTATGCGCTATCCTACGAGCAGTACTTC.

V is TRBV6-1 and J is TRBJ1-1; tentative D call: TRBD1 (5 bases). V was trimmed by 3 bases and J by 10 bases, leaving 18 bases between them. This CDR3 is 14 amino acids long. From germline, CDR1 is MNHNS and CDR2 SASEGT. The CDR3 sequence: CASSELGGPGGAFF. CDR3 nucleotides: TGTGCCAGCAGTGAGTTGGGGGGTCCCGGAGGAGCTTTCTTT.

The chain links TRBV5-6 to TRBJ1-6; 9 positions agree with TRBD1. The CDR3 length is 14 residues. With V trimmed by 3 bases and J by 10 bases, 5 bases remained unmatched. CDR1 is SGHDT, CDR2 YYEEEE, per germline. CDR3 loop: CASSWGQGISPLHF. CDR3 DNA sequence: TGTGCCAGCAGCTGGGGACAGGGAATCTCACCCCTCCACTTT.

CDR3 coding DNA: TGTGCCAGCATCGAGGGACTTCTGCTCGGGAATGAGCAGTTCTTC. Translated, it gives CASIEGLLLGNEQFF. This chain connects TRBV2 to TRBJ2-1; tentatively, D is TRBD2 (6 bases). CDR1 SNHLY and CDR2 FYNNEI come from the germline V gene. CDR3 size: 15 residues. Trimming took off 7 bases at V and 7 bases at J, with 20 bases between the two ends. Combining the CDR3 with reference TRBV2 and TRBJ2-1 gives the whole variable domain EPEVTQTPSHQVTQMGQEVILRCVPISNHLYFYWYRQILGQKVEFLVSFYNNEISEKSEIFDDQFSVERPDGSNFTLKIRSTKLEDSAMYFCASIEGLLLGNEQFFGPGTRLTVL.

CDR3 residues: CASSEGQLNTEAFF. In DNA, the CDR3 is TGCGCCAGCAGCGAGGGGCAGCTGAACACTGAAGCTTTCTTT. This chain joins TRBV4-3 and TRBJ1-1; D is perhaps TRBD1 (5 bases). Germline loops: CDR1 LGHNA, CDR2 YSLEER. The V and J ends lost 5 bases and 0 bases respectively, with 10 bases between them. This CDR3 has 14 amino acids.

This chain uses TRBV14 with TRBJ2-1, with D perhaps TRBD1 (5 bases). The germline V and J ends were trimmed by 1 base and 5 bases, with 15 bases remaining between them. This CDR3 region has 16 residues. Germline V CDR1 and CDR2: SGHDN, FVKESK. As DNA, the CDR3 is TGTGCCAGCAGCCAAGCATTGAGACAGTCCAACAATGAGCAGTTCTTC. Its translation is CASSQALRQSNNEQFF.

In the case of this clone: This sample also contains other DNA sequences that code for the same CDR3. J is TRBJ2-1 and V is TRBV11-2; D gene ambiguous. V lost 7 bases and J 6 bases, leaving 10 bases between the germline ends. Germline V gene data show CDR1 as SGHAT and CDR2 as FQNNGV. CDR3 length: 12 amino acids. CDR3 sequence reads: CASTSWGNEQFF. CDR3 nucleotides: TGTGCCAGCACCTCCTGGGGCAATGAGCAGTTCTTC.